The 11 T cell receptor beta chains presented below share a single source sample, sequenced in a study of T cell responses to AZD1222 COVID-19 vaccine. Repertoires were generated with immunoSEQ multiplex PCR, while TCRdb's copy carries only in-frame clones and drops some. Of around 150,000 clones in the sample, 85% to 95% are singletons; the top ten hold 6.5% to 8.5%. This sample comprised peripheral blood, obtained 28 days after the second AZD1222 dose. The receptor set was obtained from an adult who received the AZD1222 COVID-19 vaccine.

The chain links TRBV29-1 to TRBJ2-3; TRBD1 matches at 7 bases. The germline CDR1 and CDR2 sequences are SQVTM and ANQGSEA. CDR3 length equals 14 residues. J was trimmed by 2 bases and V by 1 base; bases with no gene match: 3. CDR3 DNA: TGCAGCGTTGAAGGCAGGGGGTCCACAGATACGCAGTATTTT. Amino acid sequence: CSVEGRGSTDTQYF.

CDR3 bases: TGTGCCAGCAGTTTGGGAGGGGTCGGCTACACCTTC. It translates to CASSLGGVGYTF. The chain combines TRBV12-3 or TRBV12-4 with TRBJ1-2, with D perhaps TRBD1 (5 bases). The CDR3 length is 12 residues. Deletions cut 3 bases from V and 8 bases from J, with 10 bases between.

The chain recombines TRBV11-2 with TRBJ2-3; TRBD2 matches 11 bases. This CDR3 is built from 16 residues. V was pared by 4 bases and J by 1 base, with 4 bases of the junction left unmatched. Germline values: CDR1 SGHAT, CDR2 FQNNGV. In DNA form, the CDR3 reads TGTGCCAGCAGCTCGGAACTAGCGGGGGGCACAGATACGCAGTATTTT. Translation gives CASSSELAGGTDTQYF.

The chain uses TRBV15 and TRBJ2-1; D perhaps matches TRBD2 (5 bases). CDR3 length: 16 residues. Germline-derived CDR1 and CDR2 are LNHNV and YYDKDF (reference sequence). V was clipped by 4 bases and J by 0 bases, with 13 bases between them. CDR3 nucleotide sequence: TGTGCCACCAGCACCAAGAGAGGGAGCTCCTACAATGAGCAGTTCTTC. It encodes CATSTKRGSSYNEQFF.

This clone was seen a single time. This sequence joins TRBV3-1 (or the pseudogene TRBV3-2) and TRBJ1-1, with 7 positions matching TRBD1. This CDR3 spans 13 amino acids. The V and J ends lost 4 bases and 8 bases, in that order; junction bases with no gene match: 7. Germline values: CDR1 LGHDT, CDR2 YNNKEL (reference sequence). CDR3: CASSPGTAREAFF. Written as DNA, the CDR3 is TGTGCCAGCAGCCCTGGGACAGCTAGAGAAGCTTTCTTT.

V gene TRBV28 combines with J gene TRBJ1-5, with a weak D call TRBD1 (5 bases). Germline loops: CDR1 MDHEN, CDR2 SYDVKM. Deletions cut 9 bases from V and 1 base from J, with 10 bases between. This CDR3 region has 13 residues. The DNA of the CDR3 is TGTGCCAGTACGTGGGGGAGCAATCAGCCCCAGCATTTT. Encoded protein: CASTWGSNQPQHF.

The chain uses TRBV28 and TRBJ2-7; the match to TRBD1 covers 8 bases. CDR3 length: 16 residues. Germline-derived CDR1 and CDR2 are MDHEN and SYDVKM. V shed 5 bases, J shed 4 bases, and the junction held 13 bases outside the gene matches. CDR3 sequence reads: CASSVTRGLWRYEQYF. The CDR3 DNA reads TGTGCCAGCAGTGTTACCAGGGGGCTTTGGAGGTACGAGCAGTACTTC. Combining the CDR3 with reference TRBV28 and TRBJ2-7 gives the whole variable domain DVKVTQSSRYLVKRTGEKVFLECVQDMDHENMFWYRQDPGLGLRLIYFSYDVKMKEKGDIPEGYSVSREKKERFSLILESASTNQTSMYLCASSVTRGLWRYEQYFGPGTRLTVT.

This rearrangement joins TRBV5-6 to TRBJ1-2; D might be TRBD1 (5 bases). CDR1 is SGHDT and CDR2 is YYEEEE in the germline V gene. This CDR3 has 14 residues. Trimming took off 2 bases at V and 2 bases at J, with 10 bases between the two ends. The CDR3 here is CASSLTRGNYGYTF. The CDR3 DNA is TGTGCCAGCAGCTTAACGAGGGGCAACTATGGCTACACCTTC. The full variable domain, in which reference TRBV5-6 and TRBJ1-2 provide the parts outside the CDR3, is DAGVTQSPTHLIKTRGQQVTLRCSPKSGHDTVSWYQQALGQGPQFIFQYYEEEERQRGNFPDRFSGHQFPNYSSELNVNALLLGDSALYLCASSLTRGNYGYTFGSGTRLTVV.

CDR3 residues: CASSYSGESSEQFF. The DNA for the CDR3 is TGTGCCAGCAGTTACTCCGGGGAAAGTAGTGAGCAGTTCTTC. The genes are TRBV6-2 or TRBV6-3 and TRBJ2-1, with a tentative D call TRBD2 (5 bases). V lost 0 bases, J lost 9 bases, and 12 bases lay in between. This CDR3 has 14 residues. From germline, CDR1 is MNHEY and CDR2 SVGEGT.

V gene TRBV6-2 or TRBV6-3 combines with J gene TRBJ1-5; 7 positions agree with TRBD1. Per the germline V gene, CDR1 is MNHEY and CDR2 is SVGEGT. Unmatched junction bases numbered 4, after V lost 5 bases and J lost 3 bases. The CDR3 has 14 amino acids. In nucleotides, the CDR3 is TGTGCCAGCAGTGCCGGGACAGACAATCAGCCCCAGCATTTT. The encoded protein is CASSAGTDNQPQHF.

For the CDR3, the DNA is TGTGCCAGCAGCTATTCAAACTTATTGTACGAGCAGTACTTC. It specifies CASSYSNLLYEQYF. The chain recombines TRBV13 with TRBJ2-7; D ambiguous. V was trimmed by 4 bases and J by 4 bases, leaving 14 bases between them. This CDR3 has 14 residues. Looked up from germline, CDR1 is PRHDT and CDR2 is FYEKMQ (reference sequence).